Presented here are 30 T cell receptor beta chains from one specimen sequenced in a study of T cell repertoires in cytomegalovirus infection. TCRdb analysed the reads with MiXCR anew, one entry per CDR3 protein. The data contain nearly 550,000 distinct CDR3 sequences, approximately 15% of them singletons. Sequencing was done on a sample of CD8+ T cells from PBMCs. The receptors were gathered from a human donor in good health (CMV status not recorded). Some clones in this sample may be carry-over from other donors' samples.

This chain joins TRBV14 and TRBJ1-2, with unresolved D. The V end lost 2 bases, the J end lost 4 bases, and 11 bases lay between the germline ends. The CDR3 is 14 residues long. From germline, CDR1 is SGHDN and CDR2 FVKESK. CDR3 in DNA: TGTGCCAGCAGCCAATCAGGAAGGAGCTATGGCTACACCTTC. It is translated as CASSQSGRSYGYTF. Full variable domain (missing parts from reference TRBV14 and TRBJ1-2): EAGVTQFPSHSVIEKGQTVTLRCDPISGHDNLYWYRRVMGKEIKFLLHFVKESKQDESGMPNNRFLAERTGGTYSTLKVQPAELEDSGVYFCASSQSGRSYGYTFGSGTRLTVV.

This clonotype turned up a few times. The DNA for the CDR3 is TGCAGTGCTAGTGGTCGCGGGGAAACCCAAGAGACCCAGTACTTC. It yields the protein CSASGRGETQETQYF. The genes are TRBV20-1 and TRBJ2-5; tentatively, D is TRBD2 (6 bases). Trimming cost V 3 bases and J 1 base, with 15 bases left between them. The CDR3 totals 15 residues. Germline CDR1 reads DFQATT; CDR2 reads SNEGSKA (reference sequence).

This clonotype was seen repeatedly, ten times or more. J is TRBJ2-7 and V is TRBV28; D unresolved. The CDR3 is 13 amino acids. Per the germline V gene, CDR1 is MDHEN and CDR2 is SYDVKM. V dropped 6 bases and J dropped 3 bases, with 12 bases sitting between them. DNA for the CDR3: TGTGCCAGCAGCGCTTATGGGGACTACGAGCAGTACTTC. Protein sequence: CASSAYGDYEQYF. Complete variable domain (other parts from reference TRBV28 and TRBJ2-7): DVKVTQSSRYLVKRTGEKVFLECVQDMDHENMFWYRQDPGLGLRLIYFSYDVKMKEKGDIPEGYSVSREKKERFSLILESASTNQTSMYLCASSAYGDYEQYFGPGTRLTVT.

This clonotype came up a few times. CDR3 residues: CASSSWTGDSPLHF. The CDR3 DNA sequence: TGTGCCAGCAGCTCCTGGACAGGGGACTCACCCCTCCACTTT. The chain links TRBV5-4 to TRBJ1-6; 9 bases match TRBD1. Germline V CDR1 and CDR2: SGHNT, YYREEE (reference sequence). The junction had 5 bases not matched to a gene; V was cut back by 3 bases and J by 10 bases. The CDR3 is 14 residues long.

CDR3 DNA: TGTGCCAGCAGCCGCGGGACGCCCATCTATGGCTACACCTTC. This encodes CASSRGTPIYGYTF. The J gene is TRBJ1-2, the V gene TRBV7-6; D may be TRBD1 (5 bases). The germline V and J ends were trimmed by 5 bases and 4 bases, with 14 bases remaining between them. CDR1 and CDR2 from the germline V gene are SGHVS and FNYEAQ. CDR3 length equals 14 residues.

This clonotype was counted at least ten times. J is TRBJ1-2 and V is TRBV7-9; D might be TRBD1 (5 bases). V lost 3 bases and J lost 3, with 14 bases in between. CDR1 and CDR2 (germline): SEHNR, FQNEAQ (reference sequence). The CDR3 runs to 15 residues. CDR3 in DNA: TGTGCCAGCAGCTTGCAGACAGAATCTTACTATGGCTACACCTTC. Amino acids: CASSLQTESYYGYTF.

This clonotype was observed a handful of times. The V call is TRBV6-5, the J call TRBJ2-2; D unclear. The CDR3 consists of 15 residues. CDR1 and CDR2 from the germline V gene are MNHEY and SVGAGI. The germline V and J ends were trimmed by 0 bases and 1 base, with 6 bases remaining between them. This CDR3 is CASSYSNGNTGELFF. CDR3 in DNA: TGTGCCAGCAGTTACTCGAATGGGAACACCGGGGAGCTGTTTTTT.

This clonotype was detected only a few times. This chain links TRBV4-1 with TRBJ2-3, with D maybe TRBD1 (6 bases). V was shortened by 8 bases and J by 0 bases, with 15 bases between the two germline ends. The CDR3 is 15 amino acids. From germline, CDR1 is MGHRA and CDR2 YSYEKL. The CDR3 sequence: CASHPGHTSTDTQYF. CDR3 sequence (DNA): TGCGCCAGCCACCCGGGACACACTAGCACAGATACGCAGTATTTT.

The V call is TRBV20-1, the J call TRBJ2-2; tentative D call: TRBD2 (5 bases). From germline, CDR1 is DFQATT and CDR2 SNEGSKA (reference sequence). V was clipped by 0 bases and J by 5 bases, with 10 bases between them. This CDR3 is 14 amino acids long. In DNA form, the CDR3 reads TGCAGTGCTAGAGATTCGGTAGCGACCGGGGAGCTGTTTTTT. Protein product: CSARDSVATGELFF.

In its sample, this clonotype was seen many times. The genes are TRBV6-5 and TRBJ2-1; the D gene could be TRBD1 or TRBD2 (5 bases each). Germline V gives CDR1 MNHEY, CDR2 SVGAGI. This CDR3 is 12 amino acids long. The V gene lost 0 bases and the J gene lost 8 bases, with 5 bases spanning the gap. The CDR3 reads CASSYSGDEQFF. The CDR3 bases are TGTGCCAGCAGTTACTCGGGGGATGAGCAGTTCTTC.

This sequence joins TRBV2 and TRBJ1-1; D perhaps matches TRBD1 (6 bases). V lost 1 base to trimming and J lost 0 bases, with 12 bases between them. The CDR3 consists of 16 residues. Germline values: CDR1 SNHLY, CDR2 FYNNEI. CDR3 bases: TGTGCCAGCAGTGAAGGCAGGACAGACATGAACACTGAAGCTTTCTTT. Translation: CASSEGRTDMNTEAFF.

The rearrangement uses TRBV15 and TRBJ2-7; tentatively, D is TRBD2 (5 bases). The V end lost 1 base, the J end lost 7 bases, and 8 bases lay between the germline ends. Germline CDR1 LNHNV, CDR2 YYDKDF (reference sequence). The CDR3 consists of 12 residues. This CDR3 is CATSRAAGEQYF. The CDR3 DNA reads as TGTGCCACCAGCAGAGCGGCGGGTGAGCAGTACTTC.

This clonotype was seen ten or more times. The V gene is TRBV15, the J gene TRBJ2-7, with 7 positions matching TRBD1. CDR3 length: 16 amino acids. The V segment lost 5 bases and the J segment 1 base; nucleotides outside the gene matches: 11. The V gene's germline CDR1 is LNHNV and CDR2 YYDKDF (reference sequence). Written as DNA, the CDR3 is TGTGCCACCAGCTATGACAGGGAGAGACGTTCCTACGAGCAGTACTTC. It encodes CATSYDRERRSYEQYF.

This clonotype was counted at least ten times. The CDR3, as DNA: TGTGCCATCAGTGAGGGGCAGGGGACCTTAGGGGCCAACGTCCTGACTTTC. Translated: CAISEGQGTLGANVLTF. The chain recombines TRBV10-3 with TRBJ2-6; tentative D call: TRBD1 (6 bases). CDR3 length: 17 amino acids. The germline CDR1 and CDR2 sequences are ENHRY and SYGVKD. V dropped 2 bases and J dropped 4 bases, with 15 bases sitting between them.

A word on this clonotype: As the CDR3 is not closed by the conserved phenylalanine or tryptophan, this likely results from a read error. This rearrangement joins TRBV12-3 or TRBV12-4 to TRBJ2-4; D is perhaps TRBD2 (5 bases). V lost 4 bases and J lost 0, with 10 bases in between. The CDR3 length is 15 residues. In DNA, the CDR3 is TGTGCCAGCAGTTCCCCCGGACTAGCCAAAAACATTCAGTACTTA. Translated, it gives CASSSPGLAKNIQYL.

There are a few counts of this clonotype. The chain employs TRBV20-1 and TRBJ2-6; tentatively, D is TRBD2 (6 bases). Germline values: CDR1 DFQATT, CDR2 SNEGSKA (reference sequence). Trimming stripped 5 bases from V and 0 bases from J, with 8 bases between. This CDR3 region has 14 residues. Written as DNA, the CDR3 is TGCAGTGCTGGGACTTACTCTGGGGCCAACGTCCTGACTTTC. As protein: CSAGTYSGANVLTF.

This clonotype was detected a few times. This CDR3 reads CSDREGYTF. The DNA for the CDR3 is TGCAGCGACAGGGAAGGCTACACCTTC. The chain employs TRBV20-1 and TRBJ1-2; 7 bases match TRBD1. Germline CDR1 reads DFQATT; CDR2 reads SNEGSKA (reference sequence). The CDR3 consists of 9 residues.

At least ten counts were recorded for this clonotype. Here the CDR3 reads CASSLAWTENVNTEAFF. As DNA, the CDR3 is TGTGCCAGCAGCTTAGCGTGGACAGAGAACGTGAACACTGAAGCTTTCTTT. V and J are TRBV7-2 and TRBJ1-1; D is perhaps TRBD1 (6 bases). V was clipped by 0 bases and J by 0 bases, with 14 bases between them. Germline V CDR1 and CDR2: SGHTA, FQGNSA. The length of the CDR3 is 17 residues.

DNA of the CDR3: TGTGCCAGCAGCCATTGGGGATGGGAGACCCAGTACTTC. Translating gives CASSHWGWETQYF. The V call is TRBV14, the J call TRBJ2-5; D not certain. Trimming took 3 bases from V and 5 from J, leaving 10 bases between them. Germline V lookup: CDR1 SGHDN, CDR2 FVKESK. This CDR3 has 13 residues.

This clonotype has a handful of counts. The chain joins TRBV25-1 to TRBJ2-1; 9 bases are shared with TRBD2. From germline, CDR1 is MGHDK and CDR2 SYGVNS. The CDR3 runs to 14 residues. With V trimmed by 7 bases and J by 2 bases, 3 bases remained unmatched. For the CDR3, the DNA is TGTGCCAGCACGACTAGCGGAGCCTACAATGAGCAGTTCTTC. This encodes CASTTSGAYNEQFF.

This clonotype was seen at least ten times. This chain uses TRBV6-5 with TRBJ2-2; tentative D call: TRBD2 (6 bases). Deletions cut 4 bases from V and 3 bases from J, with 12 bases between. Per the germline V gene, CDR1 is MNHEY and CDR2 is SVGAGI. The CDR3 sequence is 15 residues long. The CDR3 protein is CASSWGVMDTGELFF. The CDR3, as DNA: TGTGCCAGCAGTTGGGGGGTTATGGACACCGGGGAGCTGTTTTTT.

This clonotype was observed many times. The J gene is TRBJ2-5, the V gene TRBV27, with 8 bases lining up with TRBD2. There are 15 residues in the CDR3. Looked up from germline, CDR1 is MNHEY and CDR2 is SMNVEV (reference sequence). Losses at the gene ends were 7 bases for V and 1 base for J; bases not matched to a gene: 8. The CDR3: CASNPVAGLQETQYF. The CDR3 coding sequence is TGTGCCAGCAACCCGGTAGCGGGGCTCCAAGAGACCCAGTACTTC.

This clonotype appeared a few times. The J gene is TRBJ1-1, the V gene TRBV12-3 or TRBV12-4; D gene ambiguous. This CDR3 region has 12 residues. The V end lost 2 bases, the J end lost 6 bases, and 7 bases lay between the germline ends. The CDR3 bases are TGTGCCAGCAGTTTAAGGTGGGCTGAAGCTTTCTTT. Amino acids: CASSLRWAEAFF.

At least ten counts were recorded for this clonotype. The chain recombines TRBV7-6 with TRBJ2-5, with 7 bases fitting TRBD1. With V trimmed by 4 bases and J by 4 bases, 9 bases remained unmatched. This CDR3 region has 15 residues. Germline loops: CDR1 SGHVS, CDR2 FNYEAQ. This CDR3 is CASSSRRRGRETQYF. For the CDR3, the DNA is TGTGCCAGCAGCTCCCGTCGCAGGGGGAGAGAGACCCAGTACTTC.

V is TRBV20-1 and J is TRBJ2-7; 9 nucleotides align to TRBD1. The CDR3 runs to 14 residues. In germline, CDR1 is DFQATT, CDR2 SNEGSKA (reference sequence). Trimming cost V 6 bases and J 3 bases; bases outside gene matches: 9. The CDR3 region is CSAPNRGLSYEQYF. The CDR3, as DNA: TGCAGTGCACCCAACAGGGGGCTTAGCTACGAGCAGTACTTC.

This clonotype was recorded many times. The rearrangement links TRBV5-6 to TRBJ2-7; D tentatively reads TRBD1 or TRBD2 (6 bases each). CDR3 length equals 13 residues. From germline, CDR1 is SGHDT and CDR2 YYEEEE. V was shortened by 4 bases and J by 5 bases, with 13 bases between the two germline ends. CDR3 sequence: CASSQGTPDEQYF. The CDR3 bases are TGTGCCAGCAGCCAGGGGACTCCGGACGAGCAGTACTTC.

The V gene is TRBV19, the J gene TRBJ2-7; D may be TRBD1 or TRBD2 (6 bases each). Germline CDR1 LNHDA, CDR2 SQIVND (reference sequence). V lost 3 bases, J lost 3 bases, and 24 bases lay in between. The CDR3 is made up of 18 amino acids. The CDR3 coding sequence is TGTGCCAGTAGTATGAGTCTGGGCGGGACACCAAGGCGCTACGAGCAGTACTTC. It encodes CASSMSLGGTPRRYEQYF.

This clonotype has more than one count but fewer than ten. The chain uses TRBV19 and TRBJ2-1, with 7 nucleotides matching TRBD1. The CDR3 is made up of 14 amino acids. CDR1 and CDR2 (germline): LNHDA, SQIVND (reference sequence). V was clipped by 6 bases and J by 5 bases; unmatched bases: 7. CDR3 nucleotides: TGTGCCAGTAGGGTCGGGACAGTTCACAATGAGCAGTTCTTC. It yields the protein CASRVGTVHNEQFF.

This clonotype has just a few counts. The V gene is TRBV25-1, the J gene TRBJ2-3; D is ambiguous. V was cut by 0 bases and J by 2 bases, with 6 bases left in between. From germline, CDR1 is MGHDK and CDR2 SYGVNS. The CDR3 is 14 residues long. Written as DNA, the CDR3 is TGTGCCAGCAGTGAATATATGAACACAGATACGCAGTATTTT. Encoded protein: CASSEYMNTDTQYF.

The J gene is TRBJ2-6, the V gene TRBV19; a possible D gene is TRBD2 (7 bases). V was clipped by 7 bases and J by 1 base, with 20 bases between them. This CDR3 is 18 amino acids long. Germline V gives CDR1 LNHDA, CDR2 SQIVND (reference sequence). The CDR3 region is CASNRGGGSRSGANVLTF. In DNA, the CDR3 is TGTGCCAGTAATAGGGGAGGGGGTAGTAGATCTGGGGCCAACGTCCTGACTTTC.